This TCR beta chain was recovered during a study of OX40 agonist ivuxolimab in advanced cancers. Study findings and constraints: The study observed clonal expansion of CD4+ and CD8+ blood T cells by week 6 at 0.1 to 3.0 mg/kg.

This clone came up once. Its antigen is currently unknown. Assay used: immunoSEQ multiplex PCR; TCRdb lists only in-frame clones, some missing. This sample has some 43,000 clones, with over 75% found just once. Excluded were patients having autoimmune disease history or systemic immunosuppression. Germline V gene lookup returns CDR1 SGHDT and CDR2 YYEEEE. CDR3 size: 16 residues. J lost 4 bases, V lost 4 bases, and 10 bases had no gene match. The TCR was taken from an adult with an advanced solid tumor such as melanoma, head and neck, liver or kidney cancer. The rearrangement uses TRBV5-6 and TRBJ1-3; 8 positions match TRBD1. The starting material was CD4+ or CD8+ T cells sorted from blood, obtained in a trial of the OX40 agonist ivuxolimab. The chain's CDR3 is CASSRPGGQLGNTIYF. The CDR3 DNA reads as TGTGCCAGCAGCCGTCCAGGGGGCCAACTCGGAAACACCATATATTTT.